This TCR beta chain was profiled in a study of T-cell memory formation after mild COVID-19. Study-level findings and limits: Those CD4+ clones that contracted were mainly in CM and EM (CD8+ ones in EMRA). Memory cells collected pre-infection included some clones that later responded, suggesting cross-reactive memory joined. Clones shrinking from day 15 to 85 showed even CD4/CD8 mixes; later expanders tilted CD4+.

5'RACE with constant-segment primers built TCRalpha and TCRbeta cDNA libraries with UMIs. TCRdb reanalysed the 5' RACE reads using MiXCR and keeps one entry per CDR3 protein. Of 380,000 or so distinct CDR3 sequences in the sample, about 13% were seen once. This clonotype was seen a handful of times. Antigen unknown. The CDR3 loop spans 17 amino acids. The V gene end was trimmed by 2 bases and the J gene end by 8 bases; junction bases not matched to a gene: 8. Germline values: CDR1 SGHTA, CDR2 FQGTGA. The source material was PBMCs or a T cell subset sorted from them (not recorded which). The chain couples TRBV7-3 to TRBJ2-2, with 13 bases aligning to TRBD2. This clonotype was sampled from a man between 18 and 35 years old who had mild COVID-19 (a few samples of this study predate the infection). Cell type and time point are not known. CDR3 loop: CASSLVGLAGKKGELFF. The CDR3 DNA reads as TGTGCCAGCAGCTTAGTGGGACTAGCGGGGAAAAAAGGGGAGCTGTTTTTT.